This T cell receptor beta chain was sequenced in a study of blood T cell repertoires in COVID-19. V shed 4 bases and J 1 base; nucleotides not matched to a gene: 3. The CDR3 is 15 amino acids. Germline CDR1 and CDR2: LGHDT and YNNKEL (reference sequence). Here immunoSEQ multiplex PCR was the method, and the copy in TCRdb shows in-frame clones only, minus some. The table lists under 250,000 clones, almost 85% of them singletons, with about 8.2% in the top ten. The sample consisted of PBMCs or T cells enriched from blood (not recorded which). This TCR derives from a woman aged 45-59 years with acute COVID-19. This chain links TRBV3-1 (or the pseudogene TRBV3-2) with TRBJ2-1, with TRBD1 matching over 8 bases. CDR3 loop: CASSRGTGSYNEQFF. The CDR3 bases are TGTGCCAGCAGCCGAGGGACAGGATCCTACAATGAGCAGTTCTTC.